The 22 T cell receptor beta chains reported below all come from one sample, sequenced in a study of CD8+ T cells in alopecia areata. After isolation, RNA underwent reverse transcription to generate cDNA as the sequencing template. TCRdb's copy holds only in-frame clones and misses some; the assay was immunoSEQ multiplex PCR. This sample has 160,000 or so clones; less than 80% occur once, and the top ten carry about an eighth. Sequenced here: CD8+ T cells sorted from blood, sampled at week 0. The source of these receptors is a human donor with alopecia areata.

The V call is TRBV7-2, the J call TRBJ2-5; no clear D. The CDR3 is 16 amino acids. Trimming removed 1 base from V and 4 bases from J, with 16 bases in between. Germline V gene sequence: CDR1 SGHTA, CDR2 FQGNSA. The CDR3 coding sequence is TGTGCCAGCAGCTTAGACCTCCCTTCCCTAACAGAGACCCAGTACTTC. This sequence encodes CASSLDLPSLTETQYF.

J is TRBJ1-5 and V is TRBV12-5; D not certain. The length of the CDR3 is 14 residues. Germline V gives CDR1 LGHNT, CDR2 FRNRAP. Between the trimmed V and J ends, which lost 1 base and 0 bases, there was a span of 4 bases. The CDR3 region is CASGLGVSNQPQHF. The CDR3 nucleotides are TGTGCTAGTGGTTTGGGGGTTAGCAATCAGCCCCAGCATTTT.

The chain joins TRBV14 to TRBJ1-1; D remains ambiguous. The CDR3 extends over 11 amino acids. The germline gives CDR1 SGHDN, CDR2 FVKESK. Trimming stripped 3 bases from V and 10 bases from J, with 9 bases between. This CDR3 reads CASSQGFRAFF. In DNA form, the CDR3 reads TGTGCCAGCAGCCAGGGGTTTCGAGCTTTCTTT.

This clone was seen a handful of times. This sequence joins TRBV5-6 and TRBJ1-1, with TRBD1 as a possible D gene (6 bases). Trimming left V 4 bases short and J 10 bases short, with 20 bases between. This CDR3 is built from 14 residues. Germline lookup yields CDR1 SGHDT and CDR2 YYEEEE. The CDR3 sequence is CASSDDITGIGAFF. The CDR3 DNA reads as TGTGCCAGCAGCGACGACATCACAGGGATAGGAGCTTTCTTT. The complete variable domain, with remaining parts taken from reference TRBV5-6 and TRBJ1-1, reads DAGVTQSPTHLIKTRGQQVTLRCSPKSGHDTVSWYQQALGQGPQFIFQYYEEEERQRGNFPDRFSGHQFPNYSSELNVNALLLGDSALYLCASSDDITGIGAFFGQGTRLTVV.

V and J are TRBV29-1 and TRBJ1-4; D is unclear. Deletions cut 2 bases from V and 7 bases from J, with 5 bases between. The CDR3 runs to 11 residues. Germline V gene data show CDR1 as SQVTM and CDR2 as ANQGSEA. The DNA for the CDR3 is TGCAGCGTTGAACAGGCTGAAAAACTGTTTTTT. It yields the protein CSVEQAEKLFF.

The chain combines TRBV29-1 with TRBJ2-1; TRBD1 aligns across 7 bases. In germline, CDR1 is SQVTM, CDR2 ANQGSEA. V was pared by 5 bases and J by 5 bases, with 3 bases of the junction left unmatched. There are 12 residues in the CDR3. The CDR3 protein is CSVSGQDNEQFF. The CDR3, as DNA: TGCAGCGTTAGCGGACAGGACAATGAGCAGTTCTTC.

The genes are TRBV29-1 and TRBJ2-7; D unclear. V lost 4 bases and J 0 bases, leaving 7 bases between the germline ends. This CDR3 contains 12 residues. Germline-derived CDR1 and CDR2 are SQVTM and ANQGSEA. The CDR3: CSVADTSYEQYF. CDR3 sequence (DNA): TGCAGCGTTGCCGATACCTCCTACGAGCAGTACTTC.

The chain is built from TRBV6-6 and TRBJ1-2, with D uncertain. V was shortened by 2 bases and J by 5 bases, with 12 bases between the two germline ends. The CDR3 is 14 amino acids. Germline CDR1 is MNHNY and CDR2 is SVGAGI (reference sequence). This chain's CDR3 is CASSYAADLYGYTF. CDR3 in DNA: TGTGCCAGCAGTTACGCGGCAGACTTATATGGCTACACCTTC.

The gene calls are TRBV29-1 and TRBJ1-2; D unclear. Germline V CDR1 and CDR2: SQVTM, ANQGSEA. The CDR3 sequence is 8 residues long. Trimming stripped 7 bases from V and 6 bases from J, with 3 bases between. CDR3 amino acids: CSGDGYTF. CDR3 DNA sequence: TGCAGCGGCGATGGCTACACCTTC.

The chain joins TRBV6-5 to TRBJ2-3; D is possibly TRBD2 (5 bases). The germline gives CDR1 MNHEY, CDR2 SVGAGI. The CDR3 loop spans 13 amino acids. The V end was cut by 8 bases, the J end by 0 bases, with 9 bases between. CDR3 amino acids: CASCGESTDTQYF. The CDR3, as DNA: TGTGCCAGCTGTGGGGAGAGCACAGATACGCAGTATTTT.

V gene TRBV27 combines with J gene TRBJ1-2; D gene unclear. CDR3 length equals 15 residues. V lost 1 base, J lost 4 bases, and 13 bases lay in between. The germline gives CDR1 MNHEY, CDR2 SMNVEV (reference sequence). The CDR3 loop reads CASSLFFSDRYGYTF. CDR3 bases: TGTGCCAGCAGTTTATTTTTCAGCGATCGCTATGGCTACACCTTC.

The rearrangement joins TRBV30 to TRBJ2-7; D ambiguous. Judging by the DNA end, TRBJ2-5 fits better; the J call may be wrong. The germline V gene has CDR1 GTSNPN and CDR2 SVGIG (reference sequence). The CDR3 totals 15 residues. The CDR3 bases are TGTGCCTGGAGTGGAGAAGTGGGTGAGCAAGAGACCCAGTACTTC. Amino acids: CAWSGEVGEQETQYF.

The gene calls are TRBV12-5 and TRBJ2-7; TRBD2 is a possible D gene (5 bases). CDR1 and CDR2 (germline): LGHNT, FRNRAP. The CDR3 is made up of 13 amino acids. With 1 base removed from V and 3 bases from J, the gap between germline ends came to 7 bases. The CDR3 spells CASGLGTRYEQYF. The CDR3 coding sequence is TGTGCTAGTGGTTTGGGGACTCGCTACGAGCAGTACTTC.

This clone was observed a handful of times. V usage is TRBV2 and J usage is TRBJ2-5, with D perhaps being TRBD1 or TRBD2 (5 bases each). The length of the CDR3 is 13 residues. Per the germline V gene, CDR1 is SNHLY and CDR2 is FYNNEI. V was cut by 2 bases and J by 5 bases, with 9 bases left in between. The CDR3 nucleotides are TGTGCCAGCAGTGAAAGGTGGGGGGAGACCCAGTACTTC. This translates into CASSERWGETQYF.

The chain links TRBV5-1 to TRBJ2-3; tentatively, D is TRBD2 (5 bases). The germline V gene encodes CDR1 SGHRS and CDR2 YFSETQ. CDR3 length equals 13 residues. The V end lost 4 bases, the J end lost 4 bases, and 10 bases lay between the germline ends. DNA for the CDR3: TGCGCCAGCAGCCTCTCCGGGGCAGATACGCAGTATTTT. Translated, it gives CASSLSGADTQYF. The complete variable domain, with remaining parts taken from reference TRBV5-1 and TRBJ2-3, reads KAGVTQTPRYLIKTRGQQVTLSCSPISGHRSVSWYQQTPGQGLQFLFEYFSETQRNKGNFPGRFSGRQFSNSRSEMNVSTLELGDSALYLCASSLSGADTQYFGPGTRLTVL.

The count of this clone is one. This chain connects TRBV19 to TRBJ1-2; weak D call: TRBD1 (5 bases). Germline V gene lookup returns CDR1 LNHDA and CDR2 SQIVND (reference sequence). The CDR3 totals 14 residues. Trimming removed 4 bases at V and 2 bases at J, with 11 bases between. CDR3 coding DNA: TGTGCCAGTAGTACCCCAGGACAAAACTATGGCTACACCTTC. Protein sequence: CASSTPGQNYGYTF.

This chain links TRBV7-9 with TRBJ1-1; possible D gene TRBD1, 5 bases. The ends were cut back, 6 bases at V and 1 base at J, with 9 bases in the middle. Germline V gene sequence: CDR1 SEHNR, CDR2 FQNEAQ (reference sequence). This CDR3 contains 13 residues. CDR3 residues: CASRGAGNTEAFF. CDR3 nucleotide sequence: TGTGCCAGCAGAGGGGCTGGGAACACTGAAGCTTTCTTT.

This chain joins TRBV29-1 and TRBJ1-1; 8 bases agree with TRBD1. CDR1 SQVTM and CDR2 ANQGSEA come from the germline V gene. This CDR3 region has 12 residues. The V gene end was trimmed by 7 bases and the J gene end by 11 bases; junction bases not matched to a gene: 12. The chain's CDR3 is CSARDRTLGAFF. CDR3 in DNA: TGCAGCGCACGGGACAGGACCCTTGGTGCTTTCTTT.

In DNA form, the CDR3 reads TGTGCCAGCAGCCTAGCGGGGAACACCGGGGAGCTGTTTTTT. Translation: CASSLAGNTGELFF. The rearrangement uses TRBV13 and TRBJ2-2; 8 nucleotides match TRBD2. Trimming took 5 bases from V and 1 from J; bases not matched to a gene: 0. CDR1 PRHDT and CDR2 FYEKMQ come from the germline V gene (reference sequence). The CDR3 sequence is 14 residues long.

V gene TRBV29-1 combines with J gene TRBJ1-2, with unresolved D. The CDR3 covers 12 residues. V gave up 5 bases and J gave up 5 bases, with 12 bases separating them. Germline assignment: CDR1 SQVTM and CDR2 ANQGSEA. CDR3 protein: CSVPGGVYGYTF. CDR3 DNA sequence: TGCAGCGTTCCCGGCGGGGTATATGGCTACACCTTC.

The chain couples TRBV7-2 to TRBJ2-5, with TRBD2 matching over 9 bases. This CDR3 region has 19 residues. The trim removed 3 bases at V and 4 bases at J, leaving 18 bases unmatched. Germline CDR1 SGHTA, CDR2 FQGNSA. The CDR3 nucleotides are TGTGCCAGCAGCTTGGGTCCGGCGGGGGGGCCGAGTATCCGAGAGACCCAGTACTTC. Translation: CASSLGPAGGPSIRETQYF.

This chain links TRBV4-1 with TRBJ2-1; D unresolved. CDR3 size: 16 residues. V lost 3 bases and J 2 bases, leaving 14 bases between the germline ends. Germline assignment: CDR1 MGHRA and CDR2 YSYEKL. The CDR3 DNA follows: TGCGCCAGCAGCCACCCCGTCCAAAAAGCCTACAATGAGCAGTTCTTC. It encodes CASSHPVQKAYNEQFF.